This TCR beta chain was identified in a study of beta chain features in type 1 diabetes. Study conclusions and caveats: For Type 1 diabetes patients, all four CD4+ subsets carried TCRB CDR3s that were moderately but significantly shorter.

Every isolated RNA sample was fully reverse transcribed, so sequencing captured expressed TCRB transcripts. Clones were read by immunoSEQ multiplex PCR, and TCRdb kept only the in-frame ones, dropping some. Of 300,000 to 450,000 clones listed, roughly an eighth were seen once; the top ten hold over 0.008%. This clone was seen a handful of times. Its matching antigen is unknown. This specimen includes other DNA sequences encoding the same CDR3. This CDR3 is built from 13 residues. V lost 2 bases and J lost 3, with 8 bases in between. CDR1 and CDR2 from the germline V gene are KGHSH and LQKENI. The chain joins TRBV18 to TRBJ2-7, with no clear D. What was sequenced was naive CD4+ T cells from blood. The clonotype was recovered from a woman younger than 35 with type 1 diabetes. In nucleotides, the CDR3 is TGTGCCAGCTCACCAAGAGAATTCTACGAGCAGTACTTC. Its translation: CASSPREFYEQYF.